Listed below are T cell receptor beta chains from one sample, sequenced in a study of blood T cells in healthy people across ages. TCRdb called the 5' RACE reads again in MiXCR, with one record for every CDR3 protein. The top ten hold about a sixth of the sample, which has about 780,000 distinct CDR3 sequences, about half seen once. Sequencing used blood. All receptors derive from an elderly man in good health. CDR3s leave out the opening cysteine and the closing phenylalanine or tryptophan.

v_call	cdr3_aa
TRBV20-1	SARDREGQTSEKLF
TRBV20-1	SARDNGASRTQY
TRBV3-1	ASSQARITEAF
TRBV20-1	SARGPQGLMNTGAF
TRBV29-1	SVSSGGVAIDTQY
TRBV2	ASSETLTGSEQY
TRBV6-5	ASSYGGSTNTEAF
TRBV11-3	ASSEPGTEWLSSGANVLT
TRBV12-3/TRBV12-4	ASSRLAGFSYNEQY
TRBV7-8	ASSGGQGVIYYGYT
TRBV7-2	ASSRLSGSNGNEQY
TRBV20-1	SATTGGPTYNEQF
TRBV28	ASSLRQAALNYGYT
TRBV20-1	SASTGTGLY
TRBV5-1	ASSIQFGLAGFFNEQF
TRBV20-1	SARRAEGTDTQY
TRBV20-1	SARDQASGGTGELF
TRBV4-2	ASSQDSGRGIPLH
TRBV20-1	SASGGSGNTIY
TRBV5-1	ASSRYPEEGEQF
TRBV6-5	ASSTRDRERSGANVLT
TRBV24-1	ATGRLVGEQF
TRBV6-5	ASSNRGLLTQY
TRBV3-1	ASSQVGGNTEAF